The next 30 T cell receptor beta chains were all read from a single sample in a study of cytomegalovirus exposure and HLA in healthy donors. 13 Jbeta primers and 60 Vbeta primers were used for the PCR. Sequenced by immunoSEQ multiplex PCR; TCRdb stores in-frame clones only, minus some. The top ten hold less than 3.5% of the sample, which has 90,000 to 150,000 clones, roughly 80% seen once. Sequencing used PBMCs. Source of these receptors: a female donor in good health and CMV-seronegative.

The chain is built from TRBV5-4 and TRBJ1-6; TRBD1 is a possible D gene (5 bases). Trimming removed 0 bases at V and 5 bases at J, with 12 bases between. Germline loops: CDR1 SGHNT, CDR2 YYREEE (reference sequence). The CDR3 contains 16 residues. DNA of the CDR3: TGTGCCAGCAGCTTGGCGGGGGAGCGGGATAATTCACCCCTCCACTTT. Encoded protein: CASSLAGERDNSPLHF.

The rearrangement links TRBV5-4 to TRBJ1-4; D remains ambiguous. The CDR3 is 15 amino acids. V lost 4 bases and J 0 bases, leaving 10 bases between the germline ends. Germline assignment: CDR1 SGHNT and CDR2 YYREEE (reference sequence). CDR3 DNA sequence: TGTGCCAGCAGCCCCACATCCGCAACTAATGAAAAACTGTTTTTT. This sequence encodes CASSPTSATNEKLFF.

V gene TRBV4-3 combines with J gene TRBJ2-1; possible D gene TRBD2, 5 bases. The germline V and J ends were trimmed by 0 bases and 9 bases, with 9 bases remaining between them. The CDR3 totals 13 residues. Germline V gene data show CDR1 as LGHNA and CDR2 as YSLEER. CDR3 nucleotide sequence: TGCGCCAGCAGCCAAGATCGGGGTTCTGAGCAGTTCTTC. Translation gives CASSQDRGSEQFF.

A word on this clone: Additional DNA sequences in this sample encode the identical CDR3. This rearrangement joins TRBV14 to TRBJ2-2; D not resolved. Germline assignment: CDR1 SGHDN and CDR2 FVKESK. The CDR3 contains 15 residues. Trimming cost V 1 base and J 1 base, with 7 bases left between them. DNA of the CDR3: TGTGCCAGCAGCCAAGCCGGCGGGAACACCGGGGAGCTGTTTTTT. Translating it yields CASSQAGGNTGELFF.

CDR3 DNA: TGTGCCACCAGCAGCGAAAGGGGGCGAAGCAATCAGCCCCAGCATTTT. The encoded protein is CATSSERGRSNQPQHF. The J gene is TRBJ1-5, the V gene TRBV15; 7 bases line up with TRBD1. This CDR3 has 16 amino acids. With V trimmed by 3 bases and J by 1 base, 6 bases remained unmatched. Germline V lookup: CDR1 LNHNV, CDR2 YYDKDF (reference sequence).

The chain is built from TRBV4-2 and TRBJ2-2; D ambiguous. There are 13 residues in the CDR3. The V gene's germline CDR1 is LGHNA and CDR2 YNFKEQ. V lost 1 base and J lost 5, with 5 bases in between. The chain's CDR3 is CASSQVGTGELFF. CDR3 coding DNA: TGTGCCAGCAGCCAAGTCGGTACCGGGGAGCTGTTTTTT.

The chain carries TRBV14 and TRBJ1-1, with TRBD1 matching 9 bases. Germline CDR1 SGHDN, CDR2 FVKESK. J was trimmed by 3 bases and V by 4 bases; bases with no gene match: 0. The CDR3 has 13 amino acids. CDR3 in DNA: TGTGCCAGCAGCCGGGACAGGGACACTGAAGCTTTCTTT. Translated: CASSRDRDTEAFF.

The rearrangement links TRBV7-6 to TRBJ2-3; TRBD2 matches at 12 bases. V dropped 6 bases and J dropped 4; count of bases not matched to a gene: 11. This CDR3 has 17 amino acids. CDR1 SGHVS and CDR2 FNYEAQ come from the germline V gene. The chain's CDR3 is CASRQAPTSGGPDTQYF. In DNA form, the CDR3 reads TGTGCCAGCAGACAAGCCCCCACTAGCGGGGGGCCAGATACGCAGTATTTT.

The J gene is TRBJ2-7, the V gene TRBV5-5, with a tentative D call TRBD2 (5 bases). The CDR3 totals 12 residues. Trimming stripped 1 base from V and 4 bases from J, with 6 bases between. Germline lookup yields CDR1 SGHKS and CDR2 YYEKEE (reference sequence). The CDR3 DNA sequence: TGTGCCAGCAGCTTGCGGGGTTACGAGCAGTACTTC. It yields the protein CASSLRGYEQYF.

The J gene is TRBJ1-1, the V gene TRBV9, with unresolved D. Germline CDR1 SGDLS, CDR2 YYNGEE. This CDR3 has 14 residues. Deletions cut 0 bases from V and 2 bases from J, with 8 bases between. CDR3 sequence reads: CASSVGTVNTEAFF. For the CDR3, the DNA is TGTGCCAGCAGCGTAGGCACAGTTAACACTGAAGCTTTCTTT. Based on the CDR3 plus reference TRBV9 and TRBJ1-1, the full variable domain is DSGVTQTPKHLITATGQRVTLRCSPRSGDLSVYWYQQSLDQGLQFLIQYYNGEERAKGNILERFSAQQFPDLHSELNLSSLELGDSALYFCASSVGTVNTEAFFGQGTRLTVV.

This chain links TRBV9 with TRBJ1-1; no reliable D call. V was cut by 1 base and J by 2 bases, with 9 bases left in between. The V gene's germline CDR1 is SGDLS and CDR2 YYNGEE. The CDR3 contains 14 residues. CDR3 residues: CASSVQPLNTEAFF. The CDR3 nucleotides are TGTGCCAGCAGCGTACAACCTCTAAACACTGAAGCTTTCTTT. Filled out from reference TRBV9 and TRBJ1-1, the complete variable domain reads DSGVTQTPKHLITATGQRVTLRCSPRSGDLSVYWYQQSLDQGLQFLIQYYNGEERAKGNILERFSAQQFPDLHSELNLSSLELGDSALYFCASSVQPLNTEAFFGQGTRLTVV.

The chain joins TRBV6-1 to TRBJ1-1; D may be TRBD1 (5 bases). This CDR3 has 14 amino acids. Germline CDR1 and CDR2: MNHNS and SASEGT. V was shortened by 10 bases and J by 4 bases, with 19 bases between the two germline ends. The CDR3 is CAITGTGGSTEAFF. CDR3 DNA: TGTGCCATCACCGGCACGGGGGGGAGCACTGAAGCTTTCTTT.

This chain links TRBV4-2 with TRBJ2-1, with D unresolved. Trimming left V 0 bases short and J 8 bases short, with 14 bases between. Germline V gene sequence: CDR1 LGHNA, CDR2 YNFKEQ. The CDR3 has 15 amino acids. The CDR3 DNA sequence: TGTGCCAGCAGCCAAGATCAAGAAACATTCGATGAGCAGTTCTTC. Translated, it gives CASSQDQETFDEQFF.

The chain has TRBV2 and TRBJ2-3, with 12 nucleotides matching TRBD2. Germline CDR1 reads SNHLY; CDR2 reads FYNNEI. This CDR3 region has 18 residues. V gave up 7 bases and J gave up 3 bases; unmatched junction bases: 14. Here the CDR3 DNA reads TGTGCCAGCACCAGGACGGGGCTAGCGGGGGGGCTGACAGATACGCAGTATTTT. Protein product: CASTRTGLAGGLTDTQYF.

This clone turned up a few times. Other DNA sequences within the sample encode an identical CDR3. The V call is TRBV18, the J call TRBJ1-5; D possibly corresponds to TRBD1 (5 bases). The CDR3 totals 13 residues. Trimming shortened V by 3 bases and J by 4 bases, and 7 bases separated the two germline ends. Germline lookup yields CDR1 KGHSH and CDR2 LQKENI. CDR3 DNA: TGTGCCAGCTCACCCCAGGGAAATCAGCCCCAGCATTTT. This encodes CASSPQGNQPQHF.

V and J are TRBV9 and TRBJ2-7, with 7 positions matching TRBD2. Germline CDR1 reads SGDLS; CDR2 reads YYNGEE. V dropped 1 base and J dropped 1; count of bases not matched to a gene: 5. The CDR3 has 15 residues. The CDR3 DNA reads as TGTGCCAGCAGCGTATCTCAGCGGGGATCCTACGAGCAGTACTTC. Encoded protein: CASSVSQRGSYEQYF.

The chain carries TRBV4-2 and TRBJ2-7, with no clear D. Trimming cost V 0 bases and J 4 bases, with 7 bases left between them. This CDR3 contains 13 residues. Germline loops: CDR1 LGHNA, CDR2 YNFKEQ. In nucleotides, the CDR3 is TGTGCCAGCAGCCAAGAACGGTCTTACGAGCAGTACTTC. This sequence encodes CASSQERSYEQYF.

This chain uses TRBV30 with TRBJ1-6; D unclear. Germline CDR1 and CDR2: GTSNPN and SVGIG (reference sequence). V was cut by 3 bases and J by 7 bases, with 13 bases left in between. The CDR3 is 14 amino acids. CDR3 loop: CAWRGDTVNSPLHF. The CDR3 bases are TGTGCCTGGAGAGGAGATACGGTGAATTCACCCCTCCACTTT. The whole variable domain, remainder taken from reference TRBV30 and TRBJ1-6, is SQTIHQWPATLVQPVGSPLSLECTVEGTSNPNLYWYRQAAGRGLQLLFYSVGIGQISSEVPQNLSASRPQDRQFILSSKKLLLSDSGFYLCAWRGDTVNSPLHFGNGTRLTVT.

The V and J genes are TRBV27 and TRBJ2-1; TRBD2 might be the D (5 bases). Trimming shortened V by 0 bases and J by 5 bases, and 14 bases separated the two germline ends. The germline V gene encodes CDR1 MNHEY and CDR2 SMNVEV (reference sequence). The CDR3 is 16 amino acids. CDR3: CASSLSRVLLNNEQFF. The CDR3 coding sequence is TGTGCCAGCAGTTTATCGCGGGTCCTCCTAAACAATGAGCAGTTCTTC.

V usage is TRBV7-9 and J usage is TRBJ1-2, with D tentatively TRBD1 (5 bases). Germline V gives CDR1 SEHNR, CDR2 FQNEAQ (reference sequence). The CDR3 spans 15 residues. V was shortened by 4 bases and J by 4 bases, with 16 bases between the two germline ends. In nucleotides, the CDR3 is TGTGCCAGCAGCTCTGGGGGGGTGTGGGGCTATGGCTACACCTTC. Translation gives CASSSGGVWGYGYTF.

This clone has only a few counts. The V and J genes are TRBV2 and TRBJ1-3; tentative D call: TRBD1 (6 bases). Germline V gives CDR1 SNHLY, CDR2 FYNNEI. Trimming removed 7 bases at V and 4 bases at J, with 14 bases between. The CDR3 totals 14 residues. CDR3 coding DNA: TGTGCCAGCACCCAGGGGCCAGCCGGAAACACCATATATTTT. Its translation: CASTQGPAGNTIYF.

The chain combines TRBV7-2 with TRBJ2-7; D ambiguous. Trimming cost V 0 bases and J 3 bases, with 6 bases left between them. From germline, CDR1 is SGHTA and CDR2 FQGNSA. There are 13 residues in the CDR3. The CDR3 is CASSLAHDYEQYF. The CDR3 coding sequence is TGTGCCAGCAGCTTAGCACACGACTACGAGCAGTACTTC.

The chain links TRBV10-3 to TRBJ2-1; no firm D call. Germline V gene data show CDR1 as ENHRY and CDR2 as SYGVKD. V lost 10 bases, J lost 8 bases, and 12 bases lay in between. The CDR3 contains 11 residues. The CDR3 reads CATSERDEQFF. Here the CDR3 DNA reads TGTGCCACATCCGAACGGGATGAGCAGTTCTTC.

The V and J genes are TRBV25-1 and TRBJ1-1, with D possibly TRBD1 on 5 matching bases. The CDR3 is 14 amino acids. Germline V lookup: CDR1 MGHDK, CDR2 SYGVNS. V was cut by 3 bases and J by 1 base, with 9 bases left in between. CDR3 sequence reads: CASSDSDRNTEAFF. The CDR3 region has the DNA TGTGCCAGCAGTGATTCTGACAGGAACACTGAAGCTTTCTTT.

V usage is TRBV7-9 and J usage is TRBJ2-2, with a possible D match to TRBD2 (5 bases). Germline CDR1 and CDR2: SEHNR and FQNEAQ (reference sequence). Between the trimmed V and J ends, which lost 5 bases and 5 bases, there was a span of 21 bases. The CDR3 spans 17 residues. The CDR3 sequence is CASSPSGRAAGTGELFF. CDR3 DNA: TGTGCCAGCAGCCCATCCGGAAGGGCCGCGGGTACCGGGGAGCTGTTTTTT.

V is TRBV11-2 and J is TRBJ2-7; the D gene is possibly TRBD2 (6 bases). The CDR3 is 14 residues long. Germline values: CDR1 SGHAT, CDR2 FQNNGV. V was trimmed by 4 bases and J by 3 bases, leaving 13 bases between them. The CDR3 DNA is TGTGCCAGCAGCTCCCAAGGGGAGGTCTACGAGCAGTACTTC. It codes for CASSSQGEVYEQYF.

The rearrangement uses TRBV7-2 and TRBJ1-1, with TRBD1 as a possible D gene (6 bases). V shed 4 bases and J shed 11 bases, with 20 bases lying between them. This CDR3 comprises 14 residues. The germline CDR1 and CDR2 sequences are SGHTA and FQGNSA. The DNA of the CDR3 is TGTGCCAGCAGCTACCGGGGGGGCCCACAAGGCGCTTTCTTT. Its translation: CASSYRGGPQGAFF.

V is TRBV27 and J is TRBJ2-1, with 7 bases matching TRBD1. Germline V CDR1 and CDR2: MNHEY, SMNVEV (reference sequence). V lost 4 bases, J lost 6 bases, and 9 bases stayed unmatched. The CDR3 runs 15 residues. CDR3 sequence reads: CASSSTLGQVNEQFF. The CDR3 coding sequence is TGTGCCAGCAGTTCCACCCTCGGACAGGTCAATGAGCAGTTCTTC.

This clone occurred once. The rearrangement links TRBV7-8 to TRBJ1-2; 10 nucleotides line up with TRBD1. In germline, CDR1 is SGHVS, CDR2 FQNEAQ. This CDR3 region has 16 residues. J gave up 7 bases and V 5 bases, and 13 bases lay outside the gene matches. This CDR3 reads CASSLDPGQGTFGYTF. The CDR3 DNA reads as TGTGCCAGCAGCCTAGACCCGGGACAGGGGACTTTTGGCTACACCTTC.

V is TRBV4-2 and J is TRBJ2-1; 11 nucleotides agree with TRBD2. CDR3 length: 20 residues. The J segment lost 5 bases and the V segment lost 0 bases, leaving 15 bases of the junction unmatched. Germline-derived CDR1 and CDR2 are LGHNA and YNFKEQ. The CDR3 coding sequence is TGTGCCAGCAGCCAAGATCTCGTACTAGCGGGGGTTGGACGTGACAATGAGCAGTTCTTC. This gives the protein CASSQDLVLAGVGRDNEQFF.